This TCR beta chain derives from a study of cytomegalovirus exposure and HLA in healthy donors. Study results and caveats: With later analysis, a missense DCLRE1C variant became linked to TCR beta V- and J-gene trimming. An analysis that was carried out later associated fewer than 20,000 TCR beta sequences with HLA alleles at 0.05 false discovery rate. Per a prior analysis, the majority of TCR beta V segments were productive roughly 87% or roughly 30% of the time.

CDR3 length: 17 residues. With 6 bases clipped from V and 3 bases from J, the junction kept 13 bases outside the gene matches. The germline gives CDR1 SGHTA, CDR2 FQGNSA. This clone was detected a few times. Its antigen is undetermined. The PCR ran on 60 Vbeta and 13 Jbeta primers. Original handling: A later analysis counted about 80 million unique TCR beta chains, about 11 million shared. Clones were sequenced by immunoSEQ multiplex PCR, and TCRdb holds only the in-frame ones, with some missing. V and J calls and clone size are those listed in that table; D and trimming were worked out from the DNA. Of about 120,000 clones listed, 80% are singletons.

The specimen sequenced was PBMCs. V gene TRBV7-2 combines with J gene TRBJ2-2; 7 nucleotides agree with TRBD1. This TCR derives from a man aged 25-45 years in good health and CMV-seronegative. The CDR3 DNA reads TGTGCCAGCAGTCTTAGCGTCGGGACAGCTTACACCGGGGAGCTGTTTTTT. This gives the protein CASSLSVGTAYTGELFF.